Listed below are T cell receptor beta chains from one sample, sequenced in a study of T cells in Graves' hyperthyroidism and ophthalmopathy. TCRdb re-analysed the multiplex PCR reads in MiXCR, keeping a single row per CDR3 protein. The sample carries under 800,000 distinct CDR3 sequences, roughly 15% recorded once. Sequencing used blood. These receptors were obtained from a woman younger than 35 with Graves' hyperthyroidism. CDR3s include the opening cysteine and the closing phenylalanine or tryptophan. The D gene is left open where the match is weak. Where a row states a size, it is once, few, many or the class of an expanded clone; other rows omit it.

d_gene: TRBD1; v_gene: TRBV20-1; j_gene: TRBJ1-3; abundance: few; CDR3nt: TGCAGTGCTCACACAGGGGCTGGAAACACCATATATTTT; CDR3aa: CSAHTGAGNTIYF
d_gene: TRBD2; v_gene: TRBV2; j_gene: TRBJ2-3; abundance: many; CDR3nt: TGTGCCAGCAGTGCGGGACTAGCGGGAGTCACAGATACGCAGTATTTT; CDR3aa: CASSAGLAGVTDTQYF
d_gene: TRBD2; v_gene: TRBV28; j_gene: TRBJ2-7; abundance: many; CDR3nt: TGTGCCAGCAGTTTAGTCTGGCGGGGGTCCGACGAGCAGTACTTC; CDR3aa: CASSLVWRGSDEQYF
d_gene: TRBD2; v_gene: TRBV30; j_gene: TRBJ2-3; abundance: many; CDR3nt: TGTGCCTGGAGTGTAGGAGCGGGAGTTGTAGATACGCAGTATTTT; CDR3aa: CAWSVGAGVVDTQYF
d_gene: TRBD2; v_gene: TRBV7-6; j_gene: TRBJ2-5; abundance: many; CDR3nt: TGTGCCAGCAGTTCGACTAGCGGGGAACGGGAGACCCAGTACTTC; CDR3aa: CASSSTSGERETQYF
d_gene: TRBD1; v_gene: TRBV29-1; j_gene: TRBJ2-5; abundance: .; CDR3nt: TGCAGCGTGGGGACAGGGGGCGGGGAGACCCAGTACTTC; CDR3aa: CSVGTGGGETQYF
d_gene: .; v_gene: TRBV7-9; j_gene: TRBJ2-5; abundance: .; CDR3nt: TGTACCAGCAGCTTATTTGGCTCTCCTCGGGAGACCCAGTACTTC; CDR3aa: CTSSLFGSPRETQYF
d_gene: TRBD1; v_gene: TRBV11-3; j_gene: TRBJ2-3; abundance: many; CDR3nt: TGTGCCAGCAGCCCACAGACTCAAGGGGGCCCAGATACGCAGTATTTT; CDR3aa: CASSPQTQGGPDTQYF
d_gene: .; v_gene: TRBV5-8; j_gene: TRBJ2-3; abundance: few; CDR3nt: TGTGCCAGCAGCTTGGAAGCGCTTATCACAGATACGCAGTATTTT; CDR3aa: CASSLEALITDTQYF
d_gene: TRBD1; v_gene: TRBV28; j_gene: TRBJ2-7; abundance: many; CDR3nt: TGTGCCAGCAGCCAAAACTCCGGGACAGGGGGCTACGAGCAGTACTTC; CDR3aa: CASSQNSGTGGYEQYF
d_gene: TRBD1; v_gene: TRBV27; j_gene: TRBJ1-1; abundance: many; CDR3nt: TGTGCCAGCAGTTTTCGGGGGGACAGGGGGCGCAGAGCTTTCTTT; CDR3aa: CASSFRGDRGRRAFF
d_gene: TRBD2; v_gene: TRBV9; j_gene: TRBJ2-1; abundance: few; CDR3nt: TGTGCCAGCAGCGTGGCTAGCGGGAGGAATGAGCAGTTCTTC; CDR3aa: CASSVASGRNEQFF
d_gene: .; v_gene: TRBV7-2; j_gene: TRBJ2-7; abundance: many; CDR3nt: TGTGCCAGCAGCTATATGACAGCCACACCTGGGGAGCAGTACTTC; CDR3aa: CASSYMTATPGEQYF
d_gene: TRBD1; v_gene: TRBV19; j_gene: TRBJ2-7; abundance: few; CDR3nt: TGTGCCAGTACCCTAAGCCCGGGACAGGGGTCCGAGCAGTACTTC; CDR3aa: CASTLSPGQGSEQYF
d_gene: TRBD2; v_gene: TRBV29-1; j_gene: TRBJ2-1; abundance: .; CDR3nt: TGCAGCGTTGGACTAGCCGACTTTAATGAGCAGTTCTTC; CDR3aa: CSVGLADFNEQFF
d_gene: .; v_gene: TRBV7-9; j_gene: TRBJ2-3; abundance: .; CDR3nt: TGTGCCAGCAGCCCGGGACGGCTTGGCACAGATACGCAGTATTTT; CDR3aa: CASSPGRLGTDTQYF
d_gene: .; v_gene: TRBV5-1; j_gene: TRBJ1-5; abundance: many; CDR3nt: TGCGCCAGCAGCGACGGGCACAATCAGCCCCAGCATTTT; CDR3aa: CASSDGHNQPQHF
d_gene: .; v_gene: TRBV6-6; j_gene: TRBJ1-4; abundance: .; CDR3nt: TGTGCCAGCAGTTACACTGGGGCGCGGGAAAAACTGTTTTTT; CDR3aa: CASSYTGAREKLFF
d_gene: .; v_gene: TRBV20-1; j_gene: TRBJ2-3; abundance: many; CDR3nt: TGCAGTGCTAGAGGGACTGCCGATACGCAGTATTTT; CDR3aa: CSARGTADTQYF
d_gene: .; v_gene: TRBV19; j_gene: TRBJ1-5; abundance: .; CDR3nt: TGTGCCAGTACTGAACACGGATCAGGCAATCAGCCCCAGCATTTT; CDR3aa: CASTEHGSGNQPQHF
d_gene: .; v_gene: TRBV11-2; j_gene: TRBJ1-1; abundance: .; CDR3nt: TGTGCCAGCAGCTTAAATTCTGACACTGAAGCTTTCTTT; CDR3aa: CASSLNSDTEAFF
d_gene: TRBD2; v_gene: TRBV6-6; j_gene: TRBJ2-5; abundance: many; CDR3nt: TGTGCCAGCAGTTACGGTAGCGGGAGCGGAGAGACCCAGTACTTC; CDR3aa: CASSYGSGSGETQYF
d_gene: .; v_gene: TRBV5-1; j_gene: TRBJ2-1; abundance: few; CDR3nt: TGCGCCAGCAAGGGGCCAGTCGATGAGCAGTTCTTC; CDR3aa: CASKGPVDEQFF